The 17 T cell receptor beta chains given below trace back to one sample, sequenced in a study of cytomegalovirus exposure and HLA in healthy donors. In the PCR, 60 Vbeta and 13 Jbeta primers were used. Sequencing used immunoSEQ multiplex PCR; TCRdb keeps in-frame clones, though not all of them. The sample shows over 150,000 clones, around 83% of them seen only once. Sequenced input: PBMCs. The receptor source for this set is a man in his thirties or forties in good health and CMV-seropositive.

In regard to this clone: A junction end diverges from the germline sequence, so it may reflect a read error. Distinct nucleotide sequences in the sample also encode this CDR3. J is TRBJ1-1 and V is TRBV7-9; no clear D. This CDR3 comprises 12 residues. Looked up from germline, CDR1 is SEHNR and CDR2 is FQNEAQ (reference sequence). The CDR3 spells CSSSLGGTEAFF. The CDR3 DNA is TGTTCCAGCAGCTTAGGAGGGACTGAAGCTTTCTTT.

Only one count was recorded for this clone. Its ends do not fully match the called genes, so a read error is possible. The chain couples TRBV7-9 to TRBJ1-1; TRBD1 matches at 8 bases. Germline loops: CDR1 SEHNR, CDR2 FQNEAQ (reference sequence). The CDR3 sequence is 15 residues long. The DNA of the CDR3 is TGTTCCAGCAGTCTCGGTTGGACAGGGAAGACTGAAGCTTTCTTT. It codes for CSSSLGWTGKTEAFF.

This clone was recorded only once. The chain recombines TRBV7-9 with TRBJ1-2; D might be TRBD1 (6 bases). V gave up 6 bases and J gave up 0 bases, with 17 bases separating them. There are 16 residues in the CDR3. CDR1 is SEHNR and CDR2 is FQNEAQ in the germline V gene (reference sequence). CDR3 sequence: CASSFTGRVANYGYTF. The CDR3, as DNA: TGTGCCAGCAGTTTCACAGGGAGAGTAGCTAACTATGGCTACACCTTC. Full variable domain (missing parts from reference TRBV7-9 and TRBJ1-2): DTGVSQNPRHKITKRGQNVTFRCDPISEHNRLYWYRQTLGQGPEFLTYFQNEAQLEKSRLLSDRFSAERPKGSFSTLEIQRTEQGDSAMYLCASSFTGRVANYGYTFGSGTRLTVV.

The chain employs TRBV28 and TRBJ2-7; tentative D call: TRBD2 (6 bases). CDR3 size: 15 residues. V was cut by 4 bases and J by 2 bases, with 15 bases left in between. Germline V CDR1 and CDR2: MDHEN, SYDVKM. The CDR3: CASSSGTVRTYEQYV. The DNA for the CDR3 is TGTGCCAGCAGTTCCGGGACTGTAAGAACCTACGAGCAGTACGTC.

This clone came up once. V gene TRBV25-1 combines with J gene TRBJ1-2; tentatively, D is TRBD1 (5 bases). Germline CDR1 MGHDK, CDR2 SYGVNS. The ends were cut back, 4 bases at V and 0 bases at J, with 6 bases in the middle. The CDR3 totals 13 residues. CDR3 in amino acids: CASSVTANYGYTF. The CDR3 DNA is TGTGCCAGCAGTGTGACAGCTAACTATGGCTACACCTTC.

This chain joins TRBV6-5 and TRBJ2-1; D gene unclear. Per the germline V gene, CDR1 is MNHEY and CDR2 is SVGAGI. The germline V and J ends were trimmed by 6 bases and 8 bases, with 8 bases remaining between them. CDR3 length: 11 residues. CDR3 amino acids: CASSTLYEQFF. As DNA, the CDR3 is TGTGCCAGCAGCACGCTATATGAGCAGTTCTTC.

On this clone itself: This CDR3 is also generated by other DNA sequences in the sample. V and J are TRBV5-6 and TRBJ2-2, with 7 bases matching TRBD1. The CDR3 is made up of 16 amino acids. V lost 4 bases and J lost 2; bases outside the gene matches: 8. The germline gives CDR1 SGHDT, CDR2 YYEEEE. CDR3 protein: CASSPPGQPNTGELFF. For the CDR3, the DNA is TGTGCCAGCAGCCCCCCGGGACAGCCTAACACCGGGGAGCTGTTTTTT. Based on the CDR3 plus reference TRBV5-6 and TRBJ2-2, the full variable domain is DAGVTQSPTHLIKTRGQQVTLRCSPKSGHDTVSWYQQALGQGPQFIFQYYEEEERQRGNFPDRFSGHQFPNYSSELNVNALLLGDSALYLCASSPPGQPNTGELFFGEGSRLTVL.

J is TRBJ2-5 and V is TRBV7-9, with 8 bases that match TRBD1. The CDR3 runs to 14 residues. Per the germline V gene, CDR1 is SEHNR and CDR2 is FQNEAQ (reference sequence). After removal of 2 bases from V and 4 bases from J, the junction contained 3 bases not matched to a gene. CDR3 coding DNA: TGTGCCAGCAGCTTATCGGGACAGGCAGAGACCCAGTACTTC. Residues: CASSLSGQAETQYF.

This chain uses TRBV27 with TRBJ2-1; 9 nucleotides match TRBD2. The trim removed 6 bases at V and 5 bases at J, leaving 11 bases unmatched. Germline V CDR1 and CDR2: MNHEY, SMNVEV (reference sequence). The CDR3 length is 16 residues. The CDR3 DNA is TGTGCCAGCAGCGTTCCCCCCGGACTAGCGCACAATGAGCAGTTCTTC. Protein sequence: CASSVPPGLAHNEQFF.

The chain couples TRBV19 to TRBJ1-2; 12 bases fit TRBD1. CDR1 LNHDA and CDR2 SQIVND come from the germline V gene (reference sequence). Trimming at V came to 4 bases and at J to 4 bases, leaving 7 bases not matched to a gene. CDR3 size: 16 residues. CDR3 sequence (DNA): TGTGCCAGTAGTACGAGGGACAGGGGGCGCGGCTATGGCTACACCTTC. Its protein product is CASSTRDRGRGYGYTF.

The J gene is TRBJ1-2, the V gene TRBV18, with a tentative D call TRBD1 (6 bases). V was trimmed by 3 bases and J by 6 bases, leaving 17 bases between them. The CDR3 spans 15 residues. In germline, CDR1 is KGHSH, CDR2 LQKENI. CDR3 sequence: CASSPRTGNMNGYTF. In DNA form, the CDR3 reads TGTGCCAGCTCACCCCGCACAGGGAATATGAATGGCTACACCTTC.

The CDR3 DNA is TGCGCCAGCAGCTTGGACGTAGGAGAAGAGACCCAGTACTTC. This codes for CASSLDVGEETQYF. J is TRBJ2-5 and V is TRBV5-1; D gene ambiguous. Trimming left V 0 bases short and J 3 bases short, with 9 bases between. Germline CDR1 reads SGHRS; CDR2 reads YFSETQ. This CDR3 comprises 14 residues. The full variable domain, in which reference TRBV5-1 and TRBJ2-5 provide the parts outside the CDR3, is KAGVTQTPRYLIKTRGQQVTLSCSPISGHRSVSWYQQTPGQGLQFLFEYFSETQRNKGNFPGRFSGRQFSNSRSEMNVSTLELGDSALYLCASSLDVGEETQYFGPGTRLLVL.

This chain connects TRBV5-1 to TRBJ2-3; 9 nucleotides match TRBD1. V dropped 4 bases and J dropped 4; count of bases not matched to a gene: 4. Germline assignment: CDR1 SGHRS and CDR2 YFSETQ. CDR3 length: 14 residues. The CDR3 reads CASSGTGTSDTQYF. As DNA, the CDR3 is TGCGCCAGCAGCGGGACAGGGACGTCAGATACGCAGTATTTT.

The CDR3 reads CASSPSLGTALNTEAFF. The CDR3 DNA follows: TGTGCCAGCAGTCCGAGCCTCGGGACAGCATTGAACACTGAAGCTTTCTTT. This sequence joins TRBV27 and TRBJ1-1; TRBD1 matches 7 bases. Germline V gene data show CDR1 as MNHEY and CDR2 as SMNVEV (reference sequence). V lost 5 bases and J lost 0; bases outside the gene matches: 12. This CDR3 has 17 amino acids.

This clone has only a few counts. This chain connects TRBV6-4 to TRBJ1-4, with TRBD1 matching 7 bases. From germline, CDR1 is MRHNA and CDR2 SNTAGT. This CDR3 has 15 amino acids. J gave up 5 bases and V 4 bases, and 7 bases lay outside the gene matches. The DNA of the CDR3 is TGTGCCAGCAGTGCCCAGCCGGGACAGAATGAAAAACTGTTTTTT. Translation gives CASSAQPGQNEKLFF.

This clone was seen just once. The chain combines TRBV5-8 with TRBJ2-2; D might be TRBD2 (5 bases). Trimming left V 4 bases short and J 1 base short, with 11 bases between. The CDR3 consists of 15 residues. CDR1 is SGHTS, CDR2 YDEGEE, per germline. The CDR3 DNA follows: TGTGCCAGCAGCGAAGGAGGAGGGAACACCGGGGAGCTGTTTTTT. The encoded protein is CASSEGGGNTGELFF.

This rearrangement joins TRBV10-2 to TRBJ1-5; D is perhaps TRBD1 (6 bases). Deletions cut 5 bases from V and 3 bases from J, with 17 bases between. Germline loops: CDR1 WSHSY, CDR2 SAAADI. The CDR3 totals 16 residues. The CDR3 spells CASSSNLGQINQPQHF. The CDR3 DNA is TGCGCCAGCAGTTCTAACCTCGGACAGATCAATCAGCCCCAGCATTTT.